These T cell receptor beta chains were read from a single sample in a study of blood T cell repertoires in COVID-19. Repertoires were generated with immunoSEQ multiplex PCR, while TCRdb's copy carries only in-frame clones and drops some. This table holds 150,000 to 200,000 clones, about 78% found once. The sample consisted of peripheral blood. The receptor source for this set is a woman aged 50 to 65 with active or convalescent COVID-19. The CDR3 runs from the conserved cysteine through the conserved F or W. Each record gives: clone size, V gene, D gene, J gene, CDR3 protein, CDR3 DNA. A D gene is named only where the DNA matches it firmly. Size is omitted from some rows. Given values are once, few, many or a class for expanded clones.

abundance: NA; v_gene: TRBV27; d_gene: TRBD2; j_gene: TRBJ2-7; CDR3aa: CASGPGLAGGEQYF; CDR3nt: TGTGCCAGCGGACCGGGACTAGCGGGTGGCGAGCAGTACTTC
abundance: once; v_gene: TRBV5-5; d_gene: NA; j_gene: TRBJ2-5; CDR3aa: CASSLRGSQGQQETQYF; CDR3nt: TGTGCCAGCAGCTTGAGGGGATCCCAGGGGCAGCAAGAGACCCAGTACTTC
abundance: NA; v_gene: TRBV29-1; d_gene: NA; j_gene: TRBJ2-4; CDR3aa: CSVEVPRSAKNIQYF; CDR3nt: TGCAGCGTTGAAGTACCTAGAAGTGCCAAAAACATTCAGTACTTC
abundance: NA; v_gene: TRBV11-3; d_gene: NA; j_gene: TRBJ2-2; CDR3aa: CASSFGSNTGELFF; CDR3nt: TGTGCCAGCAGCTTCGGTTCGAACACCGGGGAGCTGTTTTTT
abundance: NA; v_gene: TRBV7-2; d_gene: NA; j_gene: TRBJ1-1; CDR3aa: CASSTGGRTEAFF; CDR3nt: TGTGCCAGCAGCACTGGGGGCAGGACTGAAGCTTTCTTT
abundance: NA; v_gene: TRBV7-9; d_gene: NA; j_gene: TRBJ2-3; CDR3aa: CASSRLVPTDTQYF; CDR3nt: TGTGCCAGCAGCCGGCTAGTCCCCACAGATACGCAGTATTTT
abundance: NA; v_gene: TRBV28; d_gene: TRBD1; j_gene: TRBJ1-2; CDR3aa: CASGGRAGGNEGYTF; CDR3nt: TGTGCCAGCGGGGGGCGGGCAGGGGGCAACGAGGGCTACACCTTC
abundance: NA; v_gene: TRBV28; d_gene: NA; j_gene: TRBJ2-1; CDR3aa: CASSLTTGDAPPHNEQFF; CDR3nt: TGTGCCAGCAGTTTAACGACAGGAGATGCCCCACCTCACAATGAGCAGTTCTTC
abundance: NA; v_gene: TRBV28; d_gene: TRBD1; j_gene: TRBJ1-1; CDR3aa: CASSRRGQGNTEAFF; CDR3nt: TGTGCCAGCAGCCGGAGGGGACAGGGTAACACTGAAGCTTTCTTT
abundance: NA; v_gene: TRBV18; d_gene: TRBD1; j_gene: TRBJ2-7; CDR3aa: CASSLGQEGYEQYF; CDR3nt: TGTGCCAGCTCACTGGGACAGGAGGGCTACGAGCAGTACTTC
abundance: NA; v_gene: TRBV7-9; d_gene: TRBD1; j_gene: TRBJ1-2; CDR3aa: CASRGDSYGYTF; CDR3nt: TGTGCCAGCAGGGGGGACAGCTATGGCTACACCTTC
abundance: NA; v_gene: TRBV4-1; d_gene: TRBD2; j_gene: TRBJ2-3; CDR3aa: CASSQDRRGADTQYF; CDR3nt: TGCGCCAGCAGTCAAGATAGGCGGGGGGCAGATACGCAGTATTTT
abundance: NA; v_gene: TRBV6-6; d_gene: TRBD1; j_gene: TRBJ1-1; CDR3aa: CASSLYGTGGRGTEAFF; CDR3nt: TGTGCCAGCAGTCTGTACGGGACAGGGGGCAGAGGCACTGAAGCTTTCTTT
abundance: few; v_gene: TRBV7-2; d_gene: NA; j_gene: TRBJ1-2; CDR3aa: CASSLTDIYGYTF; CDR3nt: TGTGCCAGCAGCTTGACAGACATTTATGGCTACACCTTC
abundance: once; v_gene: TRBV7-9; d_gene: NA; j_gene: TRBJ2-3; CDR3aa: CASSFGSADTQYF; CDR3nt: TGTGCCAGCAGCTTTGGTAGCGCAGATACGCAGTATTTT
abundance: NA; v_gene: TRBV7-3; d_gene: NA; j_gene: TRBJ1-1; CDR3aa: CASSPRRNTEAFF; CDR3nt: TGTGCCAGCAGCCCACGGAGGAACACTGAAGCTTTCTTT
abundance: NA; v_gene: TRBV6-5; d_gene: NA; j_gene: TRBJ1-2; CDR3aa: CASSYSSYFPIGYTF; CDR3nt: TGTGCCAGCAGTTACTCTAGTTATTTTCCAATTGGCTACACCTTC
abundance: NA; v_gene: TRBV7-7; d_gene: TRBD2; j_gene: TRBJ2-1; CDR3aa: CASSSWSGGASEQFF; CDR3nt: TGTGCTAGCAGCTCTTGGAGCGGGGGGGCGAGTGAGCAGTTCTTC
abundance: NA; v_gene: TRBV4-3; d_gene: NA; j_gene: TRBJ1-1; CDR3aa: CASSQDRARPEAFF; CDR3nt: TGCGCCAGCAGCCAAGACAGGGCCCGCCCTGAAGCTTTCTTT
abundance: NA; v_gene: TRBV4-3; d_gene: TRBD2; j_gene: TRBJ2-3; CDR3aa: CASSQPLSGGSTDTQYF; CDR3nt: TGCGCCAGCAGCCAACCTCTATCGGGAGGGTCCACAGATACGCAGTATTTT
abundance: NA; v_gene: TRBV7-2; d_gene: NA; j_gene: TRBJ2-3; CDR3aa: CASSSPWGGVPTSTDTQYF; CDR3nt: TGTGCCAGCAGCTCCCCCTGGGGCGGGGTGCCTACTAGCACAGATACGCAGTATTTT
abundance: once; v_gene: TRBV6-5; d_gene: NA; j_gene: TRBJ2-7; CDR3aa: CASSQTGYEQYF; CDR3nt: TGTGCCAGCAGTCAGACAGGCTACGAGCAGTACTTC
abundance: few; v_gene: TRBV28; d_gene: TRBD2; j_gene: TRBJ2-7; CDR3aa: CASSSPASGYSYEQYF; CDR3nt: TGTGCCAGCAGTTCCCCGGCTAGCGGGTACTCCTACGAGCAGTACTTC
abundance: NA; v_gene: TRBV11-2; d_gene: TRBD2; j_gene: TRBJ2-5; CDR3aa: CASSLVFGSSGNQETQYF; CDR3nt: TGTGCCAGCAGCTTAGTGTTTGGGTCTAGCGGGAACCAAGAGACCCAGTACTTC
abundance: NA; v_gene: TRBV6-1; d_gene: TRBD1; j_gene: TRBJ1-5; CDR3aa: CASSDPGQKALDRSRPQHF; CDR3nt: TGTGCCAGCAGTGACCCGGGACAGAAAGCCCTCGATAGGTCGCGGCCCCAGCATTTT
abundance: NA; v_gene: TRBV30; d_gene: NA; j_gene: TRBJ1-1; CDR3aa: CAWSVSPAGQGEAFF; CDR3nt: TGTGCCTGGAGTGTATCTCCCGCAGGTCAAGGTGAAGCTTTCTTT
abundance: NA; v_gene: TRBV19; d_gene: TRBD1; j_gene: TRBJ1-2; CDR3aa: CASSIGRTGLNYGYTF; CDR3nt: TGTGCCAGTAGTATAGGGAGGACAGGTCTTAACTATGGCTACACCTTC
abundance: few; v_gene: TRBV19; d_gene: NA; j_gene: TRBJ1-5; CDR3aa: CASSSLSRGNNQPQHF; CDR3nt: TGTGCCAGTAGTTCCTTAAGCCGGGGAAACAATCAGCCCCAGCATTTT
abundance: few; v_gene: TRBV4-2; d_gene: NA; j_gene: TRBJ1-3; CDR3aa: CASSQVGGPTIYF; CDR3nt: TGTGCCAGCAGCCAGGTGGGGGGGCCCACCATATATTTT
abundance: NA; v_gene: TRBV6-5; d_gene: NA; j_gene: TRBJ1-1; CDR3aa: CASTGQNTEAFF; CDR3nt: TGTGCCAGCACGGGACAGAACACTGAAGCTTTCTTT
abundance: NA; v_gene: TRBV6-1; d_gene: NA; j_gene: TRBJ1-1; CDR3aa: CASSEARALGFGAFF; CDR3nt: TGTGCCAGCAGTGAAGCCAGGGCGCTGGGGTTTGGTGCTTTCTTT
abundance: few; v_gene: TRBV19; d_gene: TRBD1; j_gene: TRBJ1-2; CDR3aa: CASSAIGTEWYGYTF; CDR3nt: TGTGCCAGTAGCGCCATCGGGACAGAGTGGTATGGCTACACCTTC
abundance: NA; v_gene: TRBV10-3; d_gene: NA; j_gene: TRBJ1-2; CDR3aa: CAIREKDGDGYTF; CDR3nt: TGTGCCATCCGAGAAAAGGACGGGGATGGCTACACCTTC
abundance: few; v_gene: TRBV5-1; d_gene: TRBD1; j_gene: TRBJ1-3; CDR3aa: CASSYGTDGNTIYF; CDR3nt: TGCGCCAGCAGCTACGGGACAGACGGAAACACCATATATTTT
abundance: NA; v_gene: TRBV10-3; d_gene: NA; j_gene: TRBJ1-3; CDR3aa: CAIKAAGMGNTIYF; CDR3nt: TGTGCGATCAAGGCGGCAGGGATGGGAAACACCATATATTTT
abundance: NA; v_gene: TRBV7-2; d_gene: NA; j_gene: TRBJ2-7; CDR3aa: CASSLEGYYEQYF; CDR3nt: TGTGCCAGCAGCTTAGAGGGGTATTACGAGCAGTACTTC
abundance: NA; v_gene: TRBV28; d_gene: TRBD1; j_gene: TRBJ1-2; CDR3aa: CASSLFGGTDTNYGYTF; CDR3nt: TGTGCCAGCAGTTTATTTGGGGGGACAGATACTAACTATGGCTACACCTTC
abundance: NA; v_gene: TRBV5-6; d_gene: TRBD1; j_gene: TRBJ1-2; CDR3aa: CASSSTGQWASYGYTF; CDR3nt: TGTGCCAGCAGCTCGACGGGACAGTGGGCTTCCTATGGCTACACCTTC
abundance: NA; v_gene: TRBV19; d_gene: TRBD2; j_gene: TRBJ2-3; CDR3aa: CASSPGGPSTDTQYF; CDR3nt: TGTGCCAGTAGTCCGGGGGGGCCAAGCACAGATACGCAGTATTTT
abundance: NA; v_gene: TRBV28; d_gene: TRBD1; j_gene: TRBJ1-4; CDR3aa: CASSLPGTGNEKLFF; CDR3nt: TGTGCCAGCAGCCTCCCTGGGACAGGCAATGAAAAACTGTTTTTT
abundance: few; v_gene: TRBV19; d_gene: NA; j_gene: TRBJ1-1; CDR3aa: CASSKLNTEAFF; CDR3nt: TGTGCCAGTAGTAAGCTTAACACTGAAGCTTTCTTT
abundance: NA; v_gene: TRBV27; d_gene: TRBD1; j_gene: TRBJ2-7; CDR3aa: CASSLDRGRGEQYF; CDR3nt: TGTGCCAGCAGTTTAGACAGGGGGCGAGGTGAGCAGTACTTC
abundance: NA; v_gene: TRBV2; d_gene: TRBD2; j_gene: TRBJ2-3; CDR3aa: CASTPGLSTDTQYF; CDR3nt: TGTGCCAGCACCCCGGGACTAAGCACAGATACGCAGTATTTT
abundance: NA; v_gene: TRBV7-9; d_gene: NA; j_gene: TRBJ1-5; CDR3aa: CASSPPGPGPTLTQHF; CDR3nt: TGTGCCAGCAGCCCCCCAGGGCCAGGGCCAACCCTGACCCAGCATTTT
abundance: NA; v_gene: TRBV7-2; d_gene: TRBD1; j_gene: TRBJ1-6; CDR3aa: CASSLRTGEASPLHF; CDR3nt: TGTGCCAGCAGCTTACGGACAGGGGAAGCCTCACCCCTCCACTTT
abundance: NA; v_gene: TRBV30; d_gene: TRBD1; j_gene: TRBJ1-6; CDR3aa: CAGTGTDYNSPLHF; CDR3nt: TGTGCCGGCACCGGGACAGACTATAATTCACCCCTCCACTTT
abundance: NA; v_gene: TRBV7-2; d_gene: TRBD2; j_gene: TRBJ2-3; CDR3aa: CASTSLAGPTDTQYF; CDR3nt: TGTGCCAGCACCAGCCTAGCGGGTCCCACAGATACGCAGTATTTT
abundance: NA; v_gene: TRBV6-2/TRBV6-3; d_gene: NA; j_gene: TRBJ2-5; CDR3aa: CASSNSAETQYF; CDR3nt: TGTGCCAGCAGCAACAGTGCAGAGACCCAGTACTTC
abundance: once; v_gene: TRBV27; d_gene: NA; j_gene: TRBJ2-5; CDR3aa: CASSLYARDLAETQYF; CDR3nt: TGTGCCAGCAGTTTATACGCGAGGGACTTAGCAGAGACCCAGTACTTC
abundance: NA; v_gene: TRBV21-1; d_gene: NA; j_gene: TRBJ1-4; CDR3aa: CASSKTSPGGECEKLFF; CDR3nt: TGTGCCAGCAGCAAAACATCCCCCGGGGGAGAATGTGAAAAACTGTTTTTT
abundance: NA; v_gene: TRBV28; d_gene: TRBD1; j_gene: TRBJ1-1; CDR3aa: CASSWTGETEAFF; CDR3nt: TGTGCCAGCAGTTGGACAGGGGAAACTGAAGCTTTCTTT
abundance: NA; v_gene: TRBV6-6; d_gene: TRBD1; j_gene: TRBJ2-7; CDR3aa: CASKPGTGLIPEQYF; CDR3nt: TGTGCCAGCAAGCCGGGGACAGGGTTAATTCCCGAGCAGTACTTC
abundance: NA; v_gene: TRBV5-6; d_gene: TRBD1; j_gene: TRBJ2-7; CDR3aa: CASSPLRDRAHEQYF; CDR3nt: TGTGCCAGCAGCCCACTCCGGGACAGGGCCCACGAGCAGTACTTC